These T cell receptor beta chains were read from a single sample in a study of OX40 agonist ivuxolimab in advanced cancers. TCRdb keeps only in-frame clones here, not all; method: immunoSEQ multiplex PCR. This table has fewer than 100,000 clones, around 80% appearing once. The specimen comprised CD4+ or CD8+ T cells sorted from blood, sampled in a trial of the OX40 agonist ivuxolimab. These receptors were obtained from an adult with an advanced solid tumor such as melanoma, head and neck, liver or kidney cancer. Each CDR3 is given with its conserved first and last residue. Fields, in order: D gene, V gene, J gene, clone size, CDR3 protein, CDR3 DNA. A D gene is named only where the DNA matches it firmly. For some rows the clone size is stated as once, few or many, or as a class when expanded; others skip it.

>TRBD2|TRBV6-1|TRBJ2-1|.
CASNPLAGGYNEQFF
TGTGCCAGCAATCCCCTAGCGGGGGGGTACAATGAGCAGTTCTTC
>.|TRBV27|TRBJ1-2|.
CASSLVGLGRGYTF
TGTGCCAGCAGTTTGGTCGGTCTGGGTAGAGGCTACACCTTC
>TRBD2|TRBV7-2|TRBJ2-2|.
CASSSHQSGRTRFGELFF
TGTGCCAGCAGCTCCCATCAAAGCGGGAGAACGCGTTTCGGGGAGCTGTTTTTT
>TRBD1|TRBV6-5|TRBJ1-1|.
CASNRGDTEAFF
TGTGCCAGCAACAGGGGGGACACTGAAGCTTTCTTT
>.|TRBV14|TRBJ2-1|.
CASSPTPRGQQFF
TGTGCCAGCAGCCCTACCCCCCGGGGCCAGCAGTTCTTC
>.|TRBV29-1|TRBJ2-2|.
CSGARGVGELFF
TGCAGCGGGGCTCGGGGAGTCGGGGAGCTGTTTTTT
>.|TRBV11-3|TRBJ2-1|.
CASGREDEQFF
TGTGCCAGCGGGCGTGAGGATGAGCAGTTCTTC
>TRBD1|TRBV5-1|TRBJ2-7|once
CASTRETGTYEQYF
TGCGCCAGCACCAGGGAGACAGGGACCTACGAGCAGTACTTC
>.|TRBV28|TRBJ2-5|few
CASSLLPAGSQETQYF
TGTGCCAGCAGTCTATTGCCCGCGGGCAGCCAAGAGACCCAGTACTTC
>.|TRBV4-3|TRBJ2-1|once
CASSQASEQFF
TGCGCCAGCAGCCAAGCGAGTGAGCAGTTCTTC
>.|TRBV29-1|TRBJ2-3|.
CSVEDIRISPTDTQYF
TGCAGCGTTGAAGATATTAGGATCTCCCCCACAGATACGCAGTATTTT
>.|TRBV27|TRBJ2-3|once
CASTGDSTDTQYF
TGTGCCAGCACGGGGGATAGCACAGATACGCAGTATTTT
>TRBD2|TRBV4-2|TRBJ2-7|.
CASSQTGTSGYEQYF
TGTGCCAGCAGCCAAACCGGGACTAGCGGCTACGAGCAGTACTTC
>.|TRBV7-9|TRBJ1-4|.
CASSTDTRELFF
TGTGCCAGCAGCACCGATACGAGAGAACTGTTTTTT